This T cell receptor (beta chain) was retrieved from a study of cytomegalovirus exposure and HLA in healthy donors. Findings and caveats of the study: TCR beta V- and J-gene trimming was later associated with a missense DCLRE1C variant. Presence/absence analyses assumed roughly uniform sequencing depth across donors, which may not hold.

Germline trimming cut 7 bases from V and 9 bases from J; bases unmatched to any gene: 14. Germline CDR1 MRHNA, CDR2 SNTAGT. CDR3 length: 15 residues. The PCR ran on 60 Vbeta and 13 Jbeta primers. Sequenced by immunoSEQ multiplex PCR; TCRdb stores in-frame clones only, minus some. The sample yields about 210,000 clones, approximately 80% seen once. Participants comprised healthy donors of bone marrow. Concerning this clone itself: Its specificity is not known.

Material: PBMCs. The chain couples TRBV6-4 to TRBJ2-1; 8 bases map to TRBD2. The receptor was derived from a man between 40 and 49 years old in good health and CMV-seropositive. The CDR3 reads CASTLEAGGGGEQFF. In DNA form, the CDR3 reads TGTGCCAGCACCCTCGAGGCGGGAGGTGGGGGTGAGCAGTTCTTC.